This entry lists 6 T cell receptor beta chains sequenced from one sample in a study of CD4 and CD8 cells across lung adenocarcinoma regions. TCRdb independently ran MiXCR on the PCR reads; one entry per CDR3 protein. Of 20,000 to 30,000 distinct CDR3 sequences listed, under 60% were seen once; the top ten hold 48%. Sequenced sample: CD8+ T cells from the center of a lung tumor. The receptors come from a male donor with lung adenocarcinoma. The CD4 and CD8 labels of this study may be unreliable.

This clonotype was counted a few times. V and J are TRBV28 and TRBJ2-1; 7 bases are shared with TRBD2. The tail of the sequence fits TRBJ2-7 better, so the J call may be wrong. There are 15 residues in the CDR3. Per germline, CDR1 MDHEN and CDR2 SYDVKM. The CDR3, as DNA: TGTGCCACTATTCCGGGCGGGAGCATATCCTACGAGCAGTACTTC. Amino acid sequence: CATIPGGSISYEQYF.

The chain combines TRBV10-3 with TRBJ2-2; D is ambiguous. CDR3 size: 13 residues. Trimming pared 6 bases from V and 0 bases from J, leaving 5 bases between. Germline V CDR1 and CDR2: ENHRY, SYGVKD. CDR3 residues: CAIRTSNTGELFF. In DNA, the CDR3 is TGTGCCATCAGGACATCGAACACCGGGGAGCTGTTTTTT.

This clonotype was observed a few times. This chain joins TRBV6-1 and TRBJ1-5, with D possibly being TRBD1 (5 bases). Per the germline V gene, CDR1 is MNHNS and CDR2 is SASEGT. The V end was cut by 4 bases, the J end by 3 bases, with 13 bases between. The CDR3 has 15 residues. CDR3 sequence reads: CASSGPRDFNQPQHF. In nucleotides, the CDR3 is TGTGCCAGCAGTGGGCCCAGGGATTTCAATCAGCCCCAGCATTTT.

The rearrangement links TRBV6-5 to TRBJ2-1; no reliable D call. Trimming left V 8 bases short and J 3 bases short, with 14 bases between. The CDR3 totals 14 residues. Germline V lookup: CDR1 MNHEY, CDR2 SVGAGI. The CDR3 here is CASGLNSIYNEQFF. Written as DNA, the CDR3 is TGTGCCAGCGGTTTGAATTCCATCTACAATGAGCAGTTCTTC.

The J gene is TRBJ2-5, the V gene TRBV14; D gene unclear. The J call may be wrong; the DNA end is better matched by TRBJ2-7. The germline gives CDR1 SGHDN, CDR2 FVKESK. This CDR3 is 11 amino acids long. The CDR3 is CASSHLLEQYF. CDR3 nucleotides: TGTGCCAGCAGCCATTTACTCGAGCAGTACTTC.

This clonotype has a count of ten or more. J is TRBJ2-3 and V is TRBV7-6; D is unresolved. Deletions cut 0 bases from V and 0 bases from J, with 7 bases between. Per the germline V gene, CDR1 is SGHVS and CDR2 is FNYEAQ. This CDR3 comprises 15 residues. CDR3 protein: CASSLAGASTDTQYF. The CDR3 nucleotides read TGTGCCAGCAGCTTAGCCGGTGCGAGCACAGATACGCAGTATTTT.